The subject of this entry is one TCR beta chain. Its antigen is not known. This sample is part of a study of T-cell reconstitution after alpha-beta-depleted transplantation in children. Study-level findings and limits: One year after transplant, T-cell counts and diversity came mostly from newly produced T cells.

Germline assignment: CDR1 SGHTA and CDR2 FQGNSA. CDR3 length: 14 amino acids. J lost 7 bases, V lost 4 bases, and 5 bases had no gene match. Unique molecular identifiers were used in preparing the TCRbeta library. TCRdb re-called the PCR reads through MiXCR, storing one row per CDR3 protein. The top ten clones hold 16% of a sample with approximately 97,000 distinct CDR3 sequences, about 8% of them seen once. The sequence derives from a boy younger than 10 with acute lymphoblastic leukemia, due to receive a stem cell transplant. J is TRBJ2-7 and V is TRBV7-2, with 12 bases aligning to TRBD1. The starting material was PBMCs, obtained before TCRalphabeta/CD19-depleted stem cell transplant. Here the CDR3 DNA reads TGTGCCAGCAGCTCGGGACAGGGGGCGCTTGAGCAGTACTTC. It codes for CASSSGQGALEQYF.